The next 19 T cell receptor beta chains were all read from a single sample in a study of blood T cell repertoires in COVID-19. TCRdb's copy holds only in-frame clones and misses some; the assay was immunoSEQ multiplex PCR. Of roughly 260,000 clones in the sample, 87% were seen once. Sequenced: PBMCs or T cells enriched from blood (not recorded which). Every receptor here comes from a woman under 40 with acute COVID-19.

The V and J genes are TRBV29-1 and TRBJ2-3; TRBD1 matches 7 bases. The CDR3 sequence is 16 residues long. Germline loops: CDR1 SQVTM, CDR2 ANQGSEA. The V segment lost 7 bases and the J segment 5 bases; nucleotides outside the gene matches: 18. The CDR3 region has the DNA TGCAGCGCCGAAGGAACAGGGGAAGCTGGTGGAGATACGCAGTATTTT. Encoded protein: CSAEGTGEAGGDTQYF.

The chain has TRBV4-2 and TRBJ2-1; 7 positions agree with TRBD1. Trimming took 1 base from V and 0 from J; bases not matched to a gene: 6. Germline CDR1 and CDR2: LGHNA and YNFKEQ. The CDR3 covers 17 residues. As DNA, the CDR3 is TGTGCCAGCAGCCAAGCACGACAGGGCAGCTCCTACAATGAGCAGTTCTTC. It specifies CASSQARQGSSYNEQFF.

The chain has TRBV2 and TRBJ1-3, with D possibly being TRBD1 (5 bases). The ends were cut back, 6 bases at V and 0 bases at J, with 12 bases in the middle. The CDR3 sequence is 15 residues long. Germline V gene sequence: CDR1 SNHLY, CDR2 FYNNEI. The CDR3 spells CASRRGQSSGNTIYF. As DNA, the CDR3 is TGTGCCAGCAGACGCGGACAATCCTCTGGAAACACCATATATTTT.

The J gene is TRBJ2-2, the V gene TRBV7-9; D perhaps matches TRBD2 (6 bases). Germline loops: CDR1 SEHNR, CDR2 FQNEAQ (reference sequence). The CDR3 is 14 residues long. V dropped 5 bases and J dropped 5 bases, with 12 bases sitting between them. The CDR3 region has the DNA TGTGCCAGCAGCCCCCTCGGGGGAACCGGGGAGCTGTTTTTT. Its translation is CASSPLGGTGELFF.

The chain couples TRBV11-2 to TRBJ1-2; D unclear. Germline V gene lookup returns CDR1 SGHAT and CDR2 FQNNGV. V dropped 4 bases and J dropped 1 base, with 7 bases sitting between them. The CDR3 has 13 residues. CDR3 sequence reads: CASSWAYNYGYTF. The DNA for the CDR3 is TGTGCCAGCAGCTGGGCTTATAACTATGGCTACACCTTC.

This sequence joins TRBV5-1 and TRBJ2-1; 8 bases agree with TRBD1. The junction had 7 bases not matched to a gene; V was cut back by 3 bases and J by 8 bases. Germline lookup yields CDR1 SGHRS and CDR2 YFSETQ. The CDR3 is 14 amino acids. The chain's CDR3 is CASSYGQGGDEQFF. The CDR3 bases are TGCGCCAGCAGCTATGGACAGGGTGGGGATGAGCAGTTCTTC.

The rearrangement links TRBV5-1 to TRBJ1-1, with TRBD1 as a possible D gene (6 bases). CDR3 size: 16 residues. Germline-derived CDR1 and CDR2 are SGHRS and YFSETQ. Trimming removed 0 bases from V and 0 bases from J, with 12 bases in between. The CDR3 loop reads CASSLGVGGMNTEAFF. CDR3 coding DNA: TGCGCCAGCAGCTTGGGTGTTGGGGGCATGAACACTGAAGCTTTCTTT. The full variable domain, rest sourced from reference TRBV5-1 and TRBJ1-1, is KAGVTQTPRYLIKTRGQQVTLSCSPISGHRSVSWYQQTPGQGLQFLFEYFSETQRNKGNFPGRFSGRQFSNSRSEMNVSTLELGDSALYLCASSLGVGGMNTEAFFGQGTRLTVV.

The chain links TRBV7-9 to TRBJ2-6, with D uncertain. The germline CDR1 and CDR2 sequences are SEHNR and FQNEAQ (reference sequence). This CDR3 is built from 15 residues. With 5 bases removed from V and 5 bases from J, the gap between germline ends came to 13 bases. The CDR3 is CASSPSYPWANVLTF. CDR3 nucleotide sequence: TGTGCCAGCAGCCCCAGTTACCCCTGGGCCAACGTCCTGACTTTC.

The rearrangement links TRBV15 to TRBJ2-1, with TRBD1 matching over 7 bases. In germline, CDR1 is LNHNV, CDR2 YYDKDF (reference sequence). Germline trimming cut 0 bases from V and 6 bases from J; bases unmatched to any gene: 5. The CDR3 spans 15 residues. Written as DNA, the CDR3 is TGTGCCACCAGCAGAGAGGGTCACAGGGGCAATGAGCAGTTCTTC. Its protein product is CATSREGHRGNEQFF. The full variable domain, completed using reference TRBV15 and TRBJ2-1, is DAMVIQNPRYQVTQFGKPVTLSCSQTLNHNVMYWYQQKSSQAPKLLFHYYDKDFNNEADTPDNFQSRRPNTSFCFLDIRSPGLGDTAMYLCATSREGHRGNEQFFGPGTRLTVL.

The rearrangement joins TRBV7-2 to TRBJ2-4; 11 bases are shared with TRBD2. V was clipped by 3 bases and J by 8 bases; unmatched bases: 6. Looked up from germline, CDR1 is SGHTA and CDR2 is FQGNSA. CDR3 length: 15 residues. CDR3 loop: CASSFLAGGPDIQYF. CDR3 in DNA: TGTGCCAGCAGCTTCTTAGCGGGAGGGCCGGACATTCAGTACTTC.

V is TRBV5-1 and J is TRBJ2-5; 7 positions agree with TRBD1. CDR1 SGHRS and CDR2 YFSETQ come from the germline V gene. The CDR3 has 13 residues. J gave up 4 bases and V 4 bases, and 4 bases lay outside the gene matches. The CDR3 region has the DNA TGCGCCAGCAGCACCGACAGGGTAGAGACCCAGTACTTC. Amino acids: CASSTDRVETQYF.

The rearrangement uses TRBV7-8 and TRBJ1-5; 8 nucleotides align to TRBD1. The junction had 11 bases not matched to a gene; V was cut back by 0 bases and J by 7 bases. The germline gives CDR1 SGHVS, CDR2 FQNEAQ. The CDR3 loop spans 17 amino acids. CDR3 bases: TGTGCCAGCAGCTTAGCATTAGGACAGGGTGCGCAACAGCCCCAGCATTTT. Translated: CASSLALGQGAQQPQHF.

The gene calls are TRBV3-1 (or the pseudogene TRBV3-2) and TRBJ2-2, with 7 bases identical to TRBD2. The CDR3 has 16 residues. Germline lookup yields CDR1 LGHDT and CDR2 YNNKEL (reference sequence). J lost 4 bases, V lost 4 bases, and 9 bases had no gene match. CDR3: CASSLSAGAGTGELFF. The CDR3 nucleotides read TGTGCCAGCAGCCTTTCCGCGGGAGCGGGCACCGGGGAGCTGTTTTTT.

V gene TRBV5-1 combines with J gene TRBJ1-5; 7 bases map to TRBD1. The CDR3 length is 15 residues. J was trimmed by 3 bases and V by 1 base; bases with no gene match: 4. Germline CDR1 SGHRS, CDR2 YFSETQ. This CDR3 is CASSLTGAINQPQHF. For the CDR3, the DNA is TGCGCCAGCAGCTTGACAGGGGCGATCAATCAGCCCCAGCATTTT.

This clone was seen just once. The CDR3: CASSQDGPSGLTDTQYF. The CDR3 region has the DNA TGTGCCAGCAGCCAAGATGGTCCTAGCGGCTTGACAGATACGCAGTATTTT. The chain recombines TRBV4-2 with TRBJ2-3, with 7 bases that match TRBD2. Germline values: CDR1 LGHNA, CDR2 YNFKEQ. The CDR3 consists of 17 residues. The V segment lost 0 bases and the J segment 3 bases; nucleotides outside the gene matches: 9.

The CDR3 region has the DNA TGTGCCAGCAGCTTTCCGGGGAGCTATGGCTACACCTTC. This translates into CASSFPGSYGYTF. The gene calls are TRBV5-6 and TRBJ1-2; unclear D gene. The CDR3 loop spans 13 amino acids. Trimming cost V 2 bases and J 4 bases, with 9 bases left between them. Germline V lookup: CDR1 SGHDT, CDR2 YYEEEE.

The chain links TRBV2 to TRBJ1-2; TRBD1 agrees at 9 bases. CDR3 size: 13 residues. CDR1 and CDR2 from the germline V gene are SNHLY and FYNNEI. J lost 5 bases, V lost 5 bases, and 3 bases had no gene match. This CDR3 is CASSSGQGYGYTF. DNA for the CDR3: TGTGCCAGCAGTTCCGGACAGGGGTATGGCTACACCTTC.

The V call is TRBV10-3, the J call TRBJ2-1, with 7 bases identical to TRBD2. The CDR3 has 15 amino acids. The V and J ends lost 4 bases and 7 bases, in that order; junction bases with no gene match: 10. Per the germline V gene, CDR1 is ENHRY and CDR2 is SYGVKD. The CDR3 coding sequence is TGTGCCATCAGTGCAGCTAGCGGCCTGCCAAATGAGCAGTTCTTC. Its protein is CAISAASGLPNEQFF.

CDR3 nucleotide sequence: TGTGCCAGCAGCTTCGGGACTGAGAACACCGGGGAGCTGTTTTTT. It translates to CASSFGTENTGELFF. The chain combines TRBV7-9 with TRBJ2-2; weak D call: TRBD2 (6 bases). V was pared by 3 bases and J by 1 base, with 9 bases between. This CDR3 is 15 amino acids long. Germline loops: CDR1 SEHNR, CDR2 FQNEAQ (reference sequence).